The clone carrying this T cell receptor beta chain was observed a single time. The source of the sample is a study of technical replicates of blood from four donors. Sequencing used immunoSEQ multiplex PCR; TCRdb keeps in-frame clones, though not all of them. The sample shows around 90,000 clones, 94% of them seen only once. The J segment lost 7 bases and the V segment lost 3 bases, leaving 6 bases of the junction unmatched. CDR1 is KGHSH, CDR2 LQKENI, per germline. The CDR3 spans 14 residues. This clonotype originated in a human donor in good health. Input material: T cells isolated from PBMCs. The rearrangement uses TRBV18 and TRBJ2-1; TRBD1 matches 7 bases. CDR3 nucleotides: TGTGCCAGCTCACCCAGAACAGGGGAAAATGAGCAGTTCTTC. Translating it yields CASSPRTGENEQFF.